The sequence of this T cell receptor beta chain was determined in a study of T cell changes during pregnancy in multiple sclerosis. Germline CDR1 is MNHNS and CDR2 is SASEGT. The CDR3 spans 15 residues. V was pared by 7 bases and J by 0 bases, with 7 bases of the junction left unmatched. The repertoire was sequenced with immunoSEQ multiplex PCR; TCRdb's copy has only in-frame clones and lacks some. The profile shows more than 40,000 clones, approximately 94% of them singletons. The rearrangement links TRBV6-1 to TRBJ2-7; 9 bases align to TRBD2. The receptor comes from a female donor with multiple sclerosis, enrolled in a pregnancy study. Sample: CD8+ T cells from peripheral blood mononuclear cells, taken in the first trimester of pregnancy. DNA for the CDR3: TGTGCCAGCACCCCCGTAGCGGGGGCCTCCTACGAGCAGTACTTC. It encodes CASTPVAGASYEQYF.